A single sample gave rise to the 9 T cell receptor beta chains below, sequenced in a study of CD8+ T cells in alopecia areata listed by TCRdb under 2018. What this sample's time point label stands for: about 25 weeks on oral tofacitinib. What this sample's treatment or condition label stands for: oral pan-JAK inhibitor, 5-10 mg twice daily. Library preparation was by the immunoSEQ multiplex PCR assay. RNA was extracted from all samples and reverse transcribed into cDNA as template for TCR sequencing. Imported from immuneACCESS, the table was reduced by TCRdb to in-frame sequences with V and J called. These copies leave out some clones; in studies compared against another copy, an unresolved V gene accounts for under half, and the cause of the remainder is not known. This sample holds approximately 200,000 clones; roughly 64% were observed only once. The ten largest make up 5% to 6% of the sample.

The sequencing here drew on CD4+ T cells sorted from blood, taken at week 24, from a patient treated with tofacitinib. Source of these receptors: a human donor with alopecia areata.

The chain employs TRBV15 and TRBJ2-1, with D perhaps matching TRBD2 (6 bases). The ends were cut back, 1 base at V and 6 bases at J, with 16 bases in the middle. Looked up from germline, CDR1 is LNHNV and CDR2 is YYDKDF (reference sequence). This CDR3 is built from 16 residues. CDR3: CATSRVPPGVTNEQFF. CDR3 in DNA: TGTGCCACCAGCAGAGTTCCTCCGGGAGTTACCAATGAGCAGTTCTTC. Full variable domain (remainder filled in from reference TRBV15 and TRBJ2-1): DAMVIQNPRYQVTQFGKPVTLSCSQTLNHNVMYWYQQKSSQAPKLLFHYYDKDFNNEADTPDNFQSRRPNTSFCFLDIRSPGLGDTAMYLCATSRVPPGVTNEQFFGPGTRLTVL.

With regard to this clone: Lacking the conserved final phenylalanine or tryptophan, this CDR3 likely reflects a read error. The DNA is left out, because the CDR3 cannot be placed on it with certainty; the CDR3 is given as TCRdb lists it. The CDR3 here is CAWTLGNA. The chain employs TRBV30 and TRBJ2-3. Counting both end residues, the CDR3 totals 8 amino acids. Per the germline V gene, CDR1 is GTSNPN and CDR2 is SVGIG (reference sequence).

This clone was found a few times. The rearrangement links TRBV27 to TRBJ1-2; maybe TRBD1 (6 bases). Deletions cut 8 bases from V and 4 bases from J, with 14 bases between. This CDR3 is 13 amino acids long. CDR1 MNHEY and CDR2 SMNVEV come from the germline V gene (reference sequence). CDR3 nucleotides: TGTGCCAGCGCGGACAGCCGTTTCTATGGCTACACCTTC. This codes for CASADSRFYGYTF.

This clone was counted once. An end of the junction does not agree with germline; a read error may underlie this. This chain links TRBV5-4 with TRBJ2-5; either TRBD1 or TRBD2 may supply D (5 bases each). Germline V gene sequence: CDR1 SGHNT, CDR2 YYREEE (reference sequence). There are 13 residues in the CDR3. The CDR3 is CASSLRGGETQYF. Written as DNA, the CDR3 is TGCGCCAGCAGCTTAAGGGGCGGGGAGACCCAGTACTTC.

The V gene is TRBV6-5, the J gene TRBJ2-7, with a weak D call TRBD1 (6 bases). Germline values: CDR1 MNHEY, CDR2 SVGAGI. V was clipped by 7 bases and J by 7 bases, with 20 bases between them. CDR3 length equals 14 residues. The CDR3 nucleotides read TGTGCCAGCAAAACGAACAGGGACGTTCAAGAGCAGTACTTC. This sequence encodes CASKTNRDVQEQYF.

The chain carries TRBV29-1 and TRBJ2-7; D possibly corresponds to TRBD2 (6 bases). This CDR3 is 11 amino acids long. Trimming removed 3 bases at V and 7 bases at J, with 10 bases between. Germline lookup yields CDR1 SQVTM and CDR2 ANQGSEA. CDR3: CSVDRAGEQYF. The DNA for the CDR3 is TGCAGCGTTGACAGGGCGGGAGAGCAGTACTTC.

This clone was counted only a few times. J is TRBJ2-1 and V is TRBV28; TRBD1 agrees at 8 bases. V lost 2 bases and J lost 0; bases outside the gene matches: 18. Per germline, CDR1 MDHEN and CDR2 SYDVKM. The CDR3 runs 21 residues. The CDR3 nucleotides are TGTGCCAGCAGTTTAACGGTTCCCGGGACAGGTCCAAGGAGCTCCTACAATGAGCAGTTCTTC. Its protein is CASSLTVPGTGPRSSYNEQFF.

The chain's CDR3 is CAIRGDSYQPQHF. The CDR3 nucleotides read TGTGCCATCAGGGGGGACAGCTATCAGCCCCAGCATTTT. This rearrangement joins TRBV10-3 to TRBJ1-5, with 7 bases lining up with TRBD1. Looked up from germline, CDR1 is ENHRY and CDR2 is SYGVKD. V dropped 6 bases and J dropped 5; count of bases not matched to a gene: 4. The CDR3 is made up of 13 amino acids.

CDR3 nucleotide sequence: TGTGCCAGCAGCTCATTGGGGGGAGCCAAAAACATTCAGTACTTC. Translation: CASSSLGGAKNIQYF. V usage is TRBV7-9 and J usage is TRBJ2-4; D possibly corresponds to TRBD2 (6 bases). The CDR3 length is 15 residues. Trimming cost V 4 bases and J 0 bases, with 10 bases left between them. Germline V gene lookup returns CDR1 SEHNR and CDR2 FQNEAQ (reference sequence). The variable domain in full, completed from reference TRBV7-9 and TRBJ2-4, reads DTGVSQNPRHKITKRGQNVTFRCDPISEHNRLYWYRQTLGQGPEFLTYFQNEAQLEKSRLLSDRFSAERPKGSFSTLEIQRTEQGDSAMYLCASSSLGGAKNIQYFGAGTRLSVL.